These T cell receptor beta chains were read from a single sample in a study of T cells in Graves' hyperthyroidism and ophthalmopathy. TCRdb reprocessed the multiplex PCR reads with MiXCR, giving one entry per CDR3 protein. The sample consists of about 200,000 distinct CDR3 sequences, 15% to 20% of them appearing once. Sequenced input: blood. The receptors were sampled from a man in his forties with Graves' hyperthyroidism. Each CDR3 is given with its conserved first and last residue. The D gene is left open where the match is weak. Clone size is given for some rows only: seen once, a few or many times, or a class if the clone is expanded.

>TRBJ1-2|TRBV20-1|-|-
CSASAAGFVYTF
TGCAGTGCTAGTGCGGCAGGTTTTGTCTACACCTTC
>TRBJ2-7|TRBV29-1|-|many
CSVALLSSYEQYF
TGCAGCGTTGCCCTCTTAAGCTCCTACGAGCAGTACTTC
>TRBJ2-7|TRBV7-8|TRBD1|many
CASTIQGTNSYEQYF
TGTGCCAGCACCATACAGGGGACAAACTCCTACGAGCAGTACTTC
>TRBJ2-3|TRBV29-1|-|-
CSVAGGLAGPDTQYF
TGCAGCGTTGCCGGGGGTTTGGCAGGGCCAGATACGCAGTATTTT
>TRBJ2-5|TRBV7-2|-|few
CASSLRGGGSREETQYF
TGTGCCAGCAGCTTAAGGGGCGGAGGGTCCCGTGAAGAGACCCAGTACTTC
>TRBJ2-1|TRBV9|-|-
CASSVATGTSYNEQFF
TGTGCCAGCAGCGTGGCAACCGGGACAAGCTACAATGAGCAGTTCTTC
>TRBJ2-7|TRBV28|TRBD2|-
CASSSQRGAYESYEQYF
TGTGCCAGCAGTTCCCAGCGGGGTGCGTACGAGTCCTACGAGCAGTACTTC
>TRBJ2-3|TRBV10-3|TRBD1|many
CAISGTGTDTQYF
TGTGCCATCAGTGGGACAGGGACAGATACGCAGTATTTT
>TRBJ2-1|TRBV18|-|many
CASSPQGTYNEQFF
TGTGCCAGCTCACCGCAGGGGACTTACAATGAGCAGTTCTTC
>TRBJ1-1|TRBV7-8|-|many
CASSLFITEAFF
TGTGCCAGCAGCTTATTTATCACTGAAGCTTTCTTT
>TRBJ2-7|TRBV28|-|many
CASSPGGQVPYEQYF
TGTGCCAGCAGTCCGGGGGGACAGGTACCCTACGAGCAGTACTTC
>TRBJ2-1|TRBV18|-|many
CASSPPSRVDYNEQFF
TGTGCCAGCTCACCACCGTCCAGGGTGGACTACAATGAGCAGTTCTTC
>TRBJ2-2|TRBV12-3/TRBV12-4|-|-
CASSPFVRAGELFF
TGTGCCAGCAGCCCCTTCGTACGAGCCGGGGAGCTGTTTTTT
>TRBJ2-3|TRBV5-6|TRBD2|few
CASSSLRGGGDTQYF
TGTGCCAGCAGCTCCCTCCGGGGGGGGGGAGATACGCAGTATTTT
>TRBJ2-6|TRBV12-3/TRBV12-4|-|many
CASSTTRRYSGANVLTF
TGTGCCAGCAGCACAACCAGACGGTACTCTGGGGCCAACGTCCTGACTTTC
>TRBJ2-7|TRBV7-9|TRBD1|many
CASSPVGQGFYEQYF
TGTGCCAGCAGCCCAGTGGGACAGGGTTTCTACGAGCAGTACTTC
>TRBJ2-3|TRBV10-3|-|many
CAIGLSGAEDTQYF
TGTGCCATCGGCCTATCTGGGGCAGAAGATACGCAGTATTTT
>TRBJ2-7|TRBV7-2|TRBD2|-
CASSRGLAGSSYEQYF
TGTGCCAGCAGCCGAGGACTAGCGGGTAGCTCCTACGAGCAGTACTTC
>TRBJ2-5|TRBV11-1|TRBD1|many
CASSGQAQETQYF
TGTGCCAGCAGTGGACAGGCCCAAGAGACCCAGTACTTC
>TRBJ1-5|TRBV6-1|-|few
CATGRMYQPQHF
TGTGCCACCGGACGTATGTATCAGCCCCAGCATTTT
>TRBJ1-6|TRBV9|-|many
CASSVGGGNSPLHF
TGTGCCAGCAGCGTAGGAGGAGGGAATTCACCCCTCCACTTT
>TRBJ2-7|TRBV7-3|TRBD2|few
CASSRLAGGLHEQYF
TGTGCCAGCAGCCGACTAGCGGGGGGGCTCCACGAGCAGTACTTC
>TRBJ2-1|TRBV5-1|TRBD1|many
CASSLTGTGVDNEQFF
TGCGCCAGCAGCCTAACCGGGACAGGGGTCGACAATGAGCAGTTCTTC
>TRBJ1-4|TRBV2|-|-
CASSEVGGEEKLFF
TGTGCCAGCAGTGAAGTTGGGGGAGAGGAAAAACTGTTTTTT
>TRBJ1-5|TRBV20-1|-|many
CSAKEVGGAGQPQHF
TGCAGTGCTAAAGAGGTCGGGGGCGCAGGACAGCCCCAGCATTTT
>TRBJ1-3|TRBV2|-|-
CASSELGGPGNTIYF
TGTGCCAGCAGTGAACTAGGGGGTCCTGGAAACACCATATATTTT
>TRBJ1-6|TRBV20-1|TRBD1|-
CSASRDRNSPLHF
TGCAGTGCTAGCCGGGACAGAAATTCACCCCTCCACTTT
>TRBJ2-3|TRBV7-8|-|-
CASSNGPTDTQYF
TGTGCCAGCAGCAACGGGCCCACAGATACGCAGTATTTT
>TRBJ2-5|TRBV4-1|-|many
CASSLITGETQYF
TGCGCCAGCAGCCTTATTACCGGGGAGACCCAGTACTTC
>TRBJ2-3|TRBV7-2|TRBD1|medium-sized
CASDLGQGSDTQYF
TGTGCCAGCGACCTGGGACAGGGGTCAGATACGCAGTATTTT